This entry lists 23 T cell receptor beta chains sequenced from one sample in a study of CD8+ T cells in alopecia areata. Extracted RNA was reverse transcribed, and the resulting cDNA served as sequencing template. Assay: immunoSEQ multiplex PCR; the TCRdb copy retains only in-frame clones and omits some. The data contain 120,000 or so clones, around 60% of them singletons. Treatment denoted: oral pan-JAK inhibitor, 5-10 mg twice daily. Sample: CD4+ T cells sorted from blood, taken at week 4, from a patient treated with tofacitinib. These receptors came from a human donor with alopecia areata.

The genes are TRBV25-1 and TRBJ2-7, with 10 bases fitting TRBD1. V was clipped by 4 bases and J by 0 bases; unmatched bases: 0. The germline V gene encodes CDR1 MGHDK and CDR2 SYGVNS. CDR3 size: 14 residues. CDR3 sequence (DNA): TGTGCCAGCAGTGGGACAGGGGGCTCCTACGAGCAGTACTTC. It codes for CASSGTGGSYEQYF.

The gene calls are TRBV5-6 and TRBJ2-1; D is possibly TRBD1 or TRBD2 (5 bases each). The germline V gene encodes CDR1 SGHDT and CDR2 YYEEEE. This CDR3 contains 14 residues. With 4 bases removed from V and 7 bases from J, the gap between germline ends came to 15 bases. The CDR3 spells CASSPGWGGNEQFF. For the CDR3, the DNA is TGTGCCAGCAGCCCGGGATGGGGCGGTAATGAGCAGTTCTTC.

This clone was seen just once. The chain recombines TRBV2 with TRBJ2-3; 7 bases agree with TRBD1. Germline lookup yields CDR1 SNHLY and CDR2 FYNNEI. With V trimmed by 0 bases and J by 4 bases, 4 bases remained unmatched. The CDR3 is made up of 15 amino acids. CDR3 nucleotide sequence: TGTGCCAGCAGTGAAGCCCCGGGACAGTCAGATACGCAGTATTTT. Protein sequence: CASSEAPGQSDTQYF.

The genes are TRBV30 and TRBJ1-5, with TRBD1 matching over 7 bases. The CDR3 is 15 amino acids. J lost 2 bases, V lost 0 bases, and 4 bases had no gene match. Germline V gene lookup returns CDR1 GTSNPN and CDR2 SVGIG (reference sequence). CDR3 region: CAWSVPGGGNQPQHF. CDR3 coding DNA: TGTGCCTGGAGTGTACCAGGGGGTGGCAATCAGCCCCAGCATTTT.

The rearrangement links TRBV5-1 to TRBJ2-1; tentatively, D is TRBD2 (5 bases). In germline, CDR1 is SGHRS, CDR2 YFSETQ. Trimming took 5 bases from V and 0 from J, leaving 12 bases between them. This CDR3 has 15 residues. The CDR3 region has the DNA TGCGCCAGCAGGGCCCTGGGGAGCTCCTACAATGAGCAGTTCTTC. Translated, it gives CASRALGSSYNEQFF.

CDR3 sequence (DNA): TGTGCCAGCAGCCTCCCGGTCAATGAGCAGTTCTTC. Its translation is CASSLPVNEQFF. This chain joins TRBV7-2 and TRBJ2-1; no definite D call. V lost 5 bases and J lost 6, with 8 bases in between. The CDR3 has 12 amino acids. Per germline, CDR1 SGHTA and CDR2 FQGNSA.

This chain connects TRBV25-1 to TRBJ1-2; 8 bases fit TRBD1. Germline CDR1 MGHDK, CDR2 SYGVNS. The CDR3 sequence is 15 residues long. With V trimmed by 4 bases and J by 7 bases, 11 bases remained unmatched. CDR3: CASSGYQQGVPGYTF. CDR3 bases: TGTGCCAGCAGTGGATATCAACAGGGGGTTCCTGGCTACACCTTC.

The chain carries TRBV15 and TRBJ2-3, with TRBD2 identical over 9 bases. The ends lost 2 bases at V and 0 bases at J; junction bases unmatched: 0. This CDR3 is 15 amino acids long. From germline, CDR1 is LNHNV and CDR2 YYDKDF (reference sequence). The CDR3 DNA follows: TGTGCCACCAGCAGAAGCGGGAGGAGCACAGATACGCAGTATTTT. It encodes CATSRSGRSTDTQYF. The full variable domain, its missing parts supplied by reference TRBV15 and TRBJ2-3, is DAMVIQNPRYQVTQFGKPVTLSCSQTLNHNVMYWYQQKSSQAPKLLFHYYDKDFNNEADTPDNFQSRRPNTSFCFLDIRSPGLGDTAMYLCATSRSGRSTDTQYFGPGTRLTVL.

The rearrangement uses TRBV6-5 and TRBJ1-1, with D unclear. The CDR3 is 11 residues long. The V gene lost 7 bases and the J gene lost 0 bases, with 3 bases spanning the gap. From germline, CDR1 is MNHEY and CDR2 SVGAGI. The CDR3 DNA sequence: TGTGCCAGCACTATGAACACTGAAGCTTTCTTT. This encodes CASTMNTEAFF.

The chain combines TRBV10-3 with TRBJ2-6; D not resolved. V dropped 2 bases and J dropped 0 bases, with 14 bases sitting between them. The CDR3 is 18 amino acids. Germline CDR1 and CDR2: ENHRY and SYGVKD. DNA of the CDR3: TGTGCCATCAGTGAGGCTAAGGGTTCCGGCTCTGGGGCCAACGTCCTGACTTTC. It specifies CAISEAKGSGSGANVLTF.

The chain is built from TRBV6-5 and TRBJ2-7; maybe TRBD1 (5 bases). Germline V CDR1 and CDR2: MNHEY, SVGAGI. Trimming pared 5 bases from V and 0 bases from J, leaving 11 bases between. The CDR3 length is 14 residues. CDR3 DNA: TGTGCCAGCAGTCGACAGCATCTCTCCTACGAGCAGTACTTC. This codes for CASSRQHLSYEQYF.

The V and J genes are TRBV30 and TRBJ1-5; D is unresolved. The CDR3 contains 13 residues. V shed 1 base and J shed 2 bases, with 6 bases lying between them. Germline V gene data show CDR1 as GTSNPN and CDR2 as SVGIG (reference sequence). For the CDR3, the DNA is TGTGCCTGGAGTGAGCGGCGCAATCAGCCCCAGCATTTT. It translates to CAWSERRNQPQHF.

For the CDR3, the DNA is TGTGCCATCAGTGATCTTGGGAGTGGCTACACCTTC. This gives the protein CAISDLGSGYTF. The chain couples TRBV10-3 to TRBJ1-2; no reliable D call. Trimming stripped 3 bases from V and 7 bases from J, with 9 bases between. This CDR3 has 12 amino acids. The V gene's germline CDR1 is ENHRY and CDR2 SYGVKD.

The chain is built from TRBV7-2 and TRBJ2-4; D unclear. This CDR3 has 16 amino acids. The V and J ends lost 2 bases and 1 base respectively, with 12 bases between them. CDR1 and CDR2 from the germline V gene are SGHTA and FQGNSA. CDR3 sequence reads: CASSLTLVGAKNIQYF. The CDR3 DNA sequence: TGTGCCAGCAGCTTAACCCTCGTAGGGGCCAAAAACATTCAGTACTTC.

This chain connects TRBV7-9 to TRBJ2-3; no clear D. Trimming took 0 bases from V and 4 from J, leaving 11 bases between them. The CDR3 length is 15 residues. Per the germline V gene, CDR1 is SEHNR and CDR2 is FQNEAQ (reference sequence). CDR3 protein: CASSLARRVADTQYF. The CDR3 nucleotides read TGTGCCAGCAGCTTAGCGCGTCGGGTAGCAGATACGCAGTATTTT.

The CDR3 DNA sequence: TGTGCCAGCACCCTCGGCAGATGGGGGCGGTCCACTGAAGCTTTCTTT. As protein: CASTLGRWGRSTEAFF. This sequence joins TRBV6-6 and TRBJ1-1, with D possibly TRBD1 on 6 matching bases. The CDR3 is made up of 16 amino acids. V lost 7 bases to trimming and J lost 4 bases, with 22 bases between them. Germline V gene sequence: CDR1 MNHNY, CDR2 SVGAGI (reference sequence).

In its sample, this clone was seen once. This sequence joins TRBV28 and TRBJ2-2; 11 bases line up with TRBD2. This CDR3 is built from 17 residues. Germline V CDR1 and CDR2: MDHEN, SYDVKM. The V and J ends lost 4 bases and 1 base, in that order; junction bases with no gene match: 5. The CDR3 DNA reads TGTGCCAGCAGTTCGACGGGACTAGCGGAGAACACCGGGGAGCTGTTTTTT. Its protein product is CASSSTGLAENTGELFF.

V is TRBV19 and J is TRBJ1-2; D not certain. The CDR3 has 14 amino acids. Germline loops: CDR1 LNHDA, CDR2 SQIVND (reference sequence). Trimming removed 3 bases from V and 0 bases from J, with 8 bases in between. The CDR3 DNA follows: TGTGCCAGTAGTATGGGAACCTCTAACTATGGCTACACCTTC. It yields the protein CASSMGTSNYGYTF.

The chain couples TRBV19 to TRBJ1-1; D is perhaps TRBD1 (6 bases). The CDR3 has 15 amino acids. Trimming removed 7 bases at V and 1 base at J, with 16 bases between. Germline assignment: CDR1 LNHDA and CDR2 SQIVND (reference sequence). The CDR3 loop reads CASNDWTGANTEAFF. Here the CDR3 DNA reads TGTGCCAGTAACGACTGGACGGGGGCGAACACTGAAGCTTTCTTT.

This clone was detected only a few times. The chain carries TRBV4-1 and TRBJ2-7; TRBD2 matches 12 bases. With 4 bases clipped from V and 4 bases from J, the junction kept 11 bases outside the gene matches. The V gene's germline CDR1 is MGHRA and CDR2 YSYEKL. This CDR3 has 17 amino acids. The CDR3, as DNA: TGCGCCAGCAGCCGTGTTGATATGGGACTAGCGGGTTACGAGCAGTACTTC. This codes for CASSRVDMGLAGYEQYF.

The J gene is TRBJ1-2, the V gene TRBV7-2, with a tentative D call TRBD1 (6 bases). Trimming cost V 5 bases and J 1 base, with 11 bases left between them. Germline-derived CDR1 and CDR2 are SGHTA and FQGNSA. CDR3 length equals 14 residues. The CDR3 coding sequence is TGTGCCAGCAGCCCAGACAGGCTTAACTATGGCTACACCTTC. Its protein is CASSPDRLNYGYTF.

The chain joins TRBV11-2 to TRBJ2-2; no reliable D call. Trimming cost V 1 base and J 5 bases, with 8 bases left between them. This CDR3 has 14 amino acids. Germline V gene sequence: CDR1 SGHAT, CDR2 FQNNGV. The CDR3 here is CASSLVLGTGELFF. DNA for the CDR3: TGTGCCAGCAGCTTAGTATTGGGAACCGGGGAGCTGTTTTTT.

The V call is TRBV29-1, the J call TRBJ2-7; TRBD1 is a possible D gene (6 bases). Germline V lookup: CDR1 SQVTM, CDR2 ANQGSEA. V dropped 7 bases and J dropped 3 bases, with 13 bases sitting between them. The CDR3 length is 12 residues. DNA for the CDR3: TGCAGCGCTTCCGGGACAAGCTACGAGCAGTACTTC. It translates to CSASGTSYEQYF.